This passage covers 25 T cell receptor beta chains from one sample sequenced in a study of CD8+CD57+ T cells in acquired aplastic anemia. The TCR beta profiling, which covered VDJ combination and CDR3 sequence, was carried out using genomic DNA as the template. TCRdb re-called the reads with MiXCR, one entry per CDR3 protein. The table includes roughly 260,000 distinct CDR3 sequences, more than 45% detected once. Patients picked for sequencing had shown CD8+CD57+ cell expansion detected by flow cytometry. Sequenced material: sorted CD4+, CD8+, or CD8+CD57+ T cells (not recorded which) from PBMCs. The receptor set was obtained from a human donor with aplastic anemia.

The table lists this clonotype with a few counts. The chain has TRBV28 and TRBJ2-7, with 10 bases that match TRBD2. The CDR3 sequence is 16 residues long. The germline gives CDR1 MDHEN, CDR2 SYDVKM. The ends lost 4 bases at V and 4 bases at J; junction bases unmatched: 10. The DNA of the CDR3 is TGTGCCAGCAGTTACCCCCTAGCGGGAGAGGGGTACGAGCAGTACTTC. It encodes CASSYPLAGEGYEQYF.

The chain couples TRBV7-9 to TRBJ2-5; the D gene is possibly TRBD1 (5 bases). The CDR3 consists of 14 residues. Trimming removed 6 bases from V and 4 bases from J, with 15 bases in between. From germline, CDR1 is SEHNR and CDR2 FQNEAQ (reference sequence). The CDR3, as DNA: TGTGCCAGCAGTTACGTGCAGGGTGGAGAGACCCAGTACTTC. This sequence encodes CASSYVQGGETQYF.

Remarks on this clonotype: A clone one base away is much larger, so this may be a read error. The rearrangement links TRBV4-1 to TRBJ1-2; D perhaps matches TRBD1 (5 bases). The germline V gene encodes CDR1 MGHRA and CDR2 YSYEKL. This CDR3 is 15 amino acids long. CDR3 loop: CTSSQVFGTERGYTF. CDR3 nucleotide sequence: TGCACCAGCAGCCAAGTCTTTGGGACGGAGCGAGGCTACACCTTC.

This clonotype was counted many times. The V and J genes are TRBV14 and TRBJ1-6; D unresolved. Germline lookup yields CDR1 SGHDN and CDR2 FVKESK. This CDR3 contains 15 residues. The V end lost 1 base, the J end lost 9 bases, and 13 bases lay between the germline ends. This CDR3 reads CASSQVPGSVSPLHF. CDR3 in DNA: TGTGCCAGCAGCCAAGTCCCGGGGTCCGTTTCACCCCTCCACTTT.

This chain uses TRBV5-1 with TRBJ2-7, with D perhaps matching TRBD1 (6 bases). V was trimmed by 4 bases and J by 4 bases, leaving 18 bases between them. Germline assignment: CDR1 SGHRS and CDR2 YFSETQ. The CDR3 sequence is 15 residues long. The CDR3 bases are TGCGCCAGCAGCCAAACGACGACAGGCCTTTACGAGCAGTACTTC. This codes for CASSQTTTGLYEQYF.

As to this clonotype: One junction end disagrees with the germline gene, perhaps due to a read error. V is TRBV28 and J is TRBJ2-7; 7 positions agree with TRBD2. There are 13 residues in the CDR3. Germline V gives CDR1 MDHEN, CDR2 SYDVKM. Here the CDR3 reads CASSLAGAYEQHF. The CDR3 nucleotides are TGTGCCAGCAGTTTAGCGGGAGCATACGAGCAGCACTTC.

The chain combines TRBV29-1 with TRBJ2-7; TRBD1 might be the D (6 bases). CDR3 length equals 14 residues. With 5 bases removed from V and 1 base from J, the gap between germline ends came to 15 bases. Looked up from germline, CDR1 is SQVTM and CDR2 is ANQGSEA. The CDR3 sequence is CSVLGWGRSYEQYF. The CDR3 region has the DNA TGCAGCGTTCTCGGCTGGGGGCGATCCTACGAGCAGTACTTC.

The V call is TRBV28, the J call TRBJ1-1; D is perhaps TRBD1 (6 bases). Trimming removed 5 bases from V and 0 bases from J, with 16 bases in between. The CDR3 runs to 16 residues. Germline CDR1 and CDR2: MDHEN and SYDVKM. The CDR3 nucleotides read TGTGCCAGCAGTCAAAAGGCAGGGGAGATGAACACTGAAGCTTTCTTT. Translation gives CASSQKAGEMNTEAFF.

Details on this clonotype: One end of the junction varies from germline; a read error may be responsible. The J gene is TRBJ2-5, the V gene TRBV2; 8 bases are shared with TRBD1. CDR1 and CDR2 from the germline V gene are SNHLY and FYNNEI. The CDR3 consists of 12 residues. The CDR3 region is CASSEDRGTQYF. The CDR3, as DNA: TGTGCCAGCAGCGAAGACAGGGGGACCCAGTACTTC. The variable domain in full, completed from reference TRBV2 and TRBJ2-5, reads EPEVTQTPSHQVTQMGQEVILRCVPISNHLYFYWYRQILGQKVEFLVSFYNNEISEKSEIFDDQFSVERPDGSNFTLKIRSTKLEDSAMYFCASSEDRGTQYFGPGTRLLVL.

Turning to this clonotype: A much larger clone lies a single base off, so this may be a read error. J is TRBJ2-7 and V is TRBV4-1; D may be TRBD1 (6 bases). The V end lost 3 bases, the J end lost 7 bases, and 25 bases lay between the germline ends. Germline loops: CDR1 MGHRA, CDR2 YSYEKL. The CDR3 has 17 amino acids. The CDR3 DNA is TGCGCCAGCAGCCACCTGGGGGCAGGGGTGGCCAACAATGAGCAGTACTTC. Translated: CASSHLGAGVANNEQYF.

This clonotype was seen repeatedly, ten times or more. CDR3 sequence (DNA): TGTGCCATCAGTGAGTCTTGGGACGGAGACTATGGCTACACCTTC. This gives the protein CAISESWDGDYGYTF. V and J are TRBV10-3 and TRBJ1-2; a possible D gene is TRBD1 (5 bases). CDR3 size: 15 residues. Trimming stripped 0 bases from V and 3 bases from J, with 11 bases between. CDR1 ENHRY and CDR2 SYGVKD come from the germline V gene.

For the CDR3, the DNA is TGTGCCAGCAGCCCAGGGACAGGGTTACATGAGCAGTTCTTC. Encoded protein: CASSPGTGLHEQFF. The chain joins TRBV7-8 to TRBJ2-1; 9 positions agree with TRBD1. CDR3 length: 14 residues. The ends lost 5 bases at V and 8 bases at J; junction bases unmatched: 7. Per the germline V gene, CDR1 is SGHVS and CDR2 is FQNEAQ.

This clonotype appeared many times. The CDR3 DNA follows: TGCGCCAGCAGCTCCACGGGGTCCTACGAGCAGTACTTC. Protein product: CASSSTGSYEQYF. The rearrangement links TRBV5-1 to TRBJ2-7; a weak D match, TRBD2 (5 bases). This CDR3 region has 13 residues. With 3 bases removed from V and 1 base from J, the gap between germline ends came to 8 bases. The germline V gene has CDR1 SGHRS and CDR2 YFSETQ.

A word on this clonotype: A much larger clone lies a single base off, so this may be a read error. CDR3 region: CASSGQGADEQYF. The CDR3 DNA reads as TGTGCCAGCAGCGGACAGGGGGCCGACGAGCAGTACTTC. The rearrangement uses TRBV7-2 and TRBJ2-7; 11 bases are shared with TRBD1. CDR3 length equals 13 residues. Germline CDR1 and CDR2: SGHTA and FQGNSA. V lost 5 bases and J lost 5; bases outside the gene matches: 2. The whole variable domain, remainder taken from reference TRBV7-2 and TRBJ2-7, is GAGVSQSPSNKVTEKGKDVELRCDPISGHTALYWYRQSLGQGLEFLIYFQGNSAPDKSGLPSDRFSAERTGGSVSTLTIQRTQQEDSAVYLCASSGQGADEQYFGPGTRLTVT.

Of note for this clonotype: A read error may explain this, as a much larger clone is one base away. The CDR3 does not close with the conserved phenylalanine or tryptophan, likely indicating a read error. The limits of the CDR3 on the DNA are not certain, so only TCRdb's listed CDR3 is given. This chain joins TRBV5-1 and TRBJ1-2; TRBD1 is the table's D call and was not checked against the DNA. The CDR3 contains 12 residues when both ends are counted. Per germline, CDR1 SGHRS and CDR2 YFSETQ. CDR3 sequence reads: CASSATGNGYIS.

This clonotype was counted many times. The chain joins TRBV7-9 to TRBJ1-6, with 8 bases aligning to TRBD1. The CDR3 runs 16 residues. Trimming cost V 3 bases and J 7 bases; bases outside gene matches: 8. The germline CDR1 and CDR2 sequences are SEHNR and FQNEAQ (reference sequence). DNA for the CDR3: TGTGCCAGCAGCTTTGATCTGGACAGGGAAAATTCACCCCTCCACTTT. Translating it yields CASSFDLDRENSPLHF.

The gene calls are TRBV7-2 and TRBJ1-2; tentative D call: TRBD1 (5 bases). The ends were cut back, 1 base at V and 2 bases at J, with 17 bases in the middle. The CDR3 is made up of 17 amino acids. CDR1 SGHTA and CDR2 FQGNSA come from the germline V gene. This chain's CDR3 is CASSLGTWDRSNYGYTF. CDR3 in DNA: TGTGCCAGCAGCTTAGGGACGTGGGACCGATCCAACTATGGCTACACCTTC.

A remark on this clonotype: Because the CDR3 is missing its conserved closing phenylalanine or tryptophan, this is likely a read error. This chain links TRBV15 with TRBJ1-1; tentative D call: TRBD1 (5 bases). Germline V gene lookup returns CDR1 LNHNV and CDR2 YYDKDF (reference sequence). The CDR3 is 13 residues long. The CDR3 coding sequence is TGCGCCACCAGCAGCAGGGAGGGCACTGAAGCTTTCTCT. Amino acid sequence: CATSSREGTEAFS.

The chain uses TRBV7-2 and TRBJ1-6; 9 bases are a match to TRBD1. J lost 4 bases, V lost 5 bases, and 3 bases had no gene match. CDR1 SGHTA and CDR2 FQGNSA come from the germline V gene. There are 15 residues in the CDR3. CDR3 nucleotides: TGTGCCAGCAGCGCGGACAGGGGTTATAATTCACCCCTCCACTTT. This sequence encodes CASSADRGYNSPLHF.

This chain connects TRBV19 to TRBJ2-5; possible D gene TRBD2, 7 bases. Deletions cut 5 bases from V and 5 bases from J, with 12 bases between. The CDR3 runs 13 residues. CDR1 LNHDA and CDR2 SQIVND come from the germline V gene (reference sequence). The CDR3 loop is CASSQQGGETQYF. CDR3 bases: TGTGCCAGTAGTCAACAGGGAGGGGAGACCCAGTACTTC.

This clonotype turned up a few times. This chain links TRBV6-1 with TRBJ2-1; D remains unclear. The CDR3 length is 13 residues. V was pared by 1 base and J by 7 bases, with 8 bases between. The V gene's germline CDR1 is MNHNS and CDR2 SASEGT. The CDR3 loop reads CASSEVTRNEQFF. The CDR3 DNA sequence: TGTGCCAGCAGTGAAGTAACCAGGAATGAGCAGTTCTTC.

The sample holds many counts of this clonotype. V usage is TRBV29-1 and J usage is TRBJ2-3; 10 nucleotides agree with TRBD2. The germline V gene has CDR1 SQVTM and CDR2 ANQGSEA. V was clipped by 6 bases and J by 5 bases; unmatched bases: 14. The CDR3 has 16 amino acids. The CDR3 loop reads CSVSSSGGARIDTQYF. CDR3 DNA sequence: TGCAGCGTCTCATCTAGCGGGGGAGCGAGAATAGATACGCAGTATTTT.

This clonotype was counted many times. This chain links TRBV7-9 with TRBJ2-3; D may match TRBD1 or TRBD2 (5 bases each). CDR3 length: 15 residues. Germline V gene sequence: CDR1 SEHNR, CDR2 FQNEAQ (reference sequence). The V end lost 5 bases, the J end lost 2 bases, and 14 bases lay between the germline ends. CDR3 region: CASSPRDLYTDTQYF. Here the CDR3 DNA reads TGTGCCAGCAGCCCCCGGGACCTTTACACAGATACGCAGTATTTT.

The genes are TRBV19 and TRBJ2-4; D not certain. CDR3 length: 19 amino acids. Germline V gene lookup returns CDR1 LNHDA and CDR2 SQIVND (reference sequence). Trimming shortened V by 7 bases and J by 4 bases, and 29 bases separated the two germline ends. CDR3 protein: CASTQEWGMIGDRKNIQYF. CDR3 DNA: TGTGCCAGTACCCAAGAATGGGGTATGATCGGCGATCGGAAAAACATTCAGTACTTC.

The chain joins TRBV6-1 to TRBJ1-1; 12 nucleotides align to TRBD1. Germline CDR1 MNHNS, CDR2 SASEGT. With 6 bases clipped from V and 7 bases from J, the junction kept 6 bases outside the gene matches. The CDR3 covers 14 residues. CDR3 region: CASRTGTGGSEAFF. CDR3 DNA: TGTGCCAGCAGAACCGGGACAGGGGGCAGTGAAGCTTTCTTT.